This passage covers 5 T cell receptor beta chains from one sample sequenced in a study of blood T cell repertoires in COVID-19. Here immunoSEQ multiplex PCR was the method, and the copy in TCRdb shows in-frame clones only, minus some. The table has around 70,000 clones, about nine tenths seen once. The sequenced sample was peripheral blood. The receptors stem from a human donor in a cohort sampled during active COVID-19.

Points on this clone: Other DNA sequences in the sample encode the same CDR3. J is TRBJ2-5 and V is TRBV5-4, with TRBD2 identical over 9 bases. The CDR3 covers 17 residues. Trimming removed 4 bases from V and 5 bases from J; junction bases left unmatched: 15. CDR1 is SGHNT and CDR2 is YYREEE in the germline V gene (reference sequence). The CDR3 coding sequence is TGTGCCAGCAGCCCCGGTCTCGCGGGAGGGCCAGAGGAGACCCAGTACTTC. It codes for CASSPGLAGGPEETQYF.

This chain uses TRBV5-1 with TRBJ2-5; 9 nucleotides agree with TRBD2. The germline CDR1 and CDR2 sequences are SGHRS and YFSETQ. J was trimmed by 11 bases and V by 0 bases; bases with no gene match: 8. The CDR3 sequence is 14 residues long. CDR3 nucleotide sequence: TGCGCCAGCAGCTTGGCCGAGACTAGCGGAGAGCAGTACTTC. Translation gives CASSLAETSGEQYF.

This rearrangement joins TRBV19 to TRBJ2-1; D is perhaps TRBD2 (6 bases). Per the germline V gene, CDR1 is LNHDA and CDR2 is SQIVND (reference sequence). This CDR3 comprises 13 residues. Between the trimmed V and J ends, which lost 3 bases and 9 bases, there was a span of 12 bases. CDR3 region: CASSIGGLGEQFF. The CDR3 DNA reads TGTGCCAGTAGTATCGGGGGTCTCGGTGAGCAGTTCTTC.

CDR3 in amino acids: CASRPRQGALYGYTF. The CDR3 nucleotides are TGTGCCAGCAGACCAAGACAGGGTGCCCTCTATGGCTACACCTTC. This chain joins TRBV6-5 and TRBJ1-2; 7 nucleotides match TRBD1. Per germline, CDR1 MNHEY and CDR2 SVGAGI. Trimming at V came to 6 bases and at J to 4 bases, leaving 11 bases not matched to a gene. CDR3 length: 15 amino acids.

The V call is TRBV27, the J call TRBJ1-5, with 12 nucleotides matching TRBD1. The CDR3 is 15 residues long. The V and J ends lost 6 bases and 4 bases, in that order; junction bases with no gene match: 4. The germline CDR1 and CDR2 sequences are MNHEY and SMNVEV (reference sequence). CDR3 residues: CASRRDRGRNQPQHF. DNA of the CDR3: TGTGCCAGCAGACGGGACAGGGGGCGGAATCAGCCCCAGCATTTT.